The 21 T cell receptor beta chains below come from one sample, sequenced in a study of blood T cell repertoires in COVID-19. The table came from immunoSEQ multiplex PCR; TCRdb's copy has only in-frame clones and leaves some out. The sample comprises around 200,000 clones, 83% of which are singletons, and roughly 8.2% rests with the top ten. Sequencing was done on a sample of peripheral blood. The receptor set was obtained from a woman between 45 and 65 years old with acute or convalescent COVID-19.

The chain couples TRBV2 to TRBJ2-3, with 9 nucleotides matching TRBD2. V lost 7 bases to trimming and J lost 4 bases; unmatched junction nucleotides: 9. Per the germline V gene, CDR1 is SNHLY and CDR2 is FYNNEI. This CDR3 is built from 15 residues. The CDR3 protein is CASIILAGFSDTQYF. In DNA, the CDR3 is TGTGCCAGCATTATTCTAGCGGGATTCTCAGATACGCAGTATTTT.

This chain joins TRBV12-5 and TRBJ2-1; possibly TRBD2 for D (5 bases). Trimming removed 1 base at V and 10 bases at J, with 5 bases between. Germline assignment: CDR1 LGHNT and CDR2 FRNRAP. The CDR3 consists of 11 residues. CDR3: CASGLGREQFF. DNA for the CDR3: TGTGCTAGTGGTTTGGGGAGGGAGCAGTTCTTC.

V is TRBV7-9 and J is TRBJ2-7, with 8 nucleotides matching TRBD1. CDR1 SEHNR and CDR2 FQNEAQ come from the germline V gene (reference sequence). V dropped 8 bases and J dropped 6; count of bases not matched to a gene: 9. The CDR3 is made up of 13 amino acids. The CDR3: CASRGTGPSEQYF. CDR3 sequence (DNA): TGTGCCAGCCGTGGGACAGGTCCCTCCGAGCAGTACTTC.

The chain links TRBV6-4 to TRBJ2-1; 8 bases align to TRBD2. The germline V gene encodes CDR1 MRHNA and CDR2 SNTAGT. The CDR3 loop spans 14 amino acids. V lost 4 bases, J lost 9 bases, and 8 bases stayed unmatched. CDR3 in amino acids: CASSVTGGPGEQFF. In DNA form, the CDR3 reads TGTGCCAGCAGTGTTACGGGAGGGCCGGGTGAGCAGTTCTTC.

V and J are TRBV3-1 (or the pseudogene TRBV3-2) and TRBJ2-5; 13 bases are a match to TRBD2. This CDR3 region has 14 residues. Trimming at V came to 8 bases and at J to 6 bases, leaving 6 bases not matched to a gene. CDR1 is LGHDT and CDR2 is YNNKEL in the germline V gene (reference sequence). The chain's CDR3 is CASLTSGRAQTQYF. Written as DNA, the CDR3 is TGTGCCAGCCTCACTAGCGGGAGGGCCCAGACCCAGTACTTC.

This clone was seen repeatedly, ten times or more. This chain connects TRBV5-4 to TRBJ1-1; D is unresolved. Deletions cut 4 bases from V and 3 bases from J, with 10 bases between. The CDR3 spans 13 residues. CDR1 and CDR2 from the germline V gene are SGHNT and YYREEE (reference sequence). As DNA, the CDR3 is TGTGCCAGCAGCAGTACCCAGTACACTGAAGCTTTCTTT. The encoded protein is CASSSTQYTEAFF.

CDR3 sequence reads: CASSQRGGADTIYF. As DNA, the CDR3 is TGTGCCAGCAGCCAACGGGGCGGGGCGGACACCATATATTTT. This chain connects TRBV6-8 to TRBJ1-3; the D gene is possibly TRBD1 (5 bases). V was shortened by 6 bases and J by 8 bases, with 17 bases between the two germline ends. The CDR3 sequence is 14 residues long. From germline, CDR1 is MNHGY and CDR2 SAAAGT.

V usage is TRBV14 and J usage is TRBJ1-3, with 7 bases fitting TRBD1. The CDR3 contains 14 residues. V trimming: 3 bases; J trimming: 2 bases; junction bases outside the gene matches: 1. Germline values: CDR1 SGHDN, CDR2 FVKESK. The DNA for the CDR3 is TGTGCCAGCAGCCAGCAGGGGGCTGGAAACACCATATATTTT. This sequence encodes CASSQQGAGNTIYF.

This clone occurred a few times. The CDR3 spells CAIGKGEGIQTYEQYF. The CDR3 nucleotides read TGTGCCATCGGGAAGGGGGAGGGGATCCAGACCTACGAGCAGTACTTC. The chain links TRBV10-3 to TRBJ2-7; the D gene is possibly TRBD2 (7 bases). This CDR3 comprises 16 residues. CDR1 ENHRY and CDR2 SYGVKD come from the germline V gene. Trimming took off 8 bases at V and 2 bases at J, with 22 bases between the two ends.

Worth noting for this clone: An end of the junction differs from the germline gene, which may be a read error. The rearrangement uses TRBV11-2 and TRBJ2-6, with TRBD2 matching 8 bases. CDR1 and CDR2 from the germline V gene are SGHAT and FQNNGV. CDR3 length equals 17 residues. As DNA, the CDR3 is TGTGCCAGCCGCTTTAGCGGGACTGTCTCTGGGGCCAACGTCCTGACTTTC. Amino acids: CASRFSGTVSGANVLTF. The variable domain in full, completed from reference TRBV11-2 and TRBJ2-6, reads EAGVAQSPRYKIIEKRQSVAFWCNPISGHATLYWYQQILGQGPKLLIQFQNNGVVDDSQLPKDRFSAERLKGVDSTLKIQPAKLEDSAVYLCASRFSGTVSGANVLTFGAGSRLTVL.

V gene TRBV5-1 combines with J gene TRBJ2-6, with D possibly matching TRBD1 (5 bases). The germline gives CDR1 SGHRS, CDR2 YFSETQ. The CDR3 contains 16 residues. V was pared by 0 bases and J by 4 bases, with 11 bases between. CDR3 amino acids: CASSLDQGAGANVLTF. The CDR3 DNA sequence: TGCGCCAGCAGCTTGGACCAGGGCGCCGGGGCCAACGTCCTGACTTTC.

The CDR3: CASSPDRSMSLHF. The CDR3 region has the DNA TGTGCCAGCAGCCCGGACAGGTCAATGTCCCTCCACTTT. The V and J genes are TRBV12-3 or TRBV12-4 and TRBJ1-6; 7 nucleotides align to TRBD1. The CDR3 covers 13 residues. J lost 14 bases, V lost 6 bases, and 10 bases had no gene match.

The CDR3 nucleotides are TGTGCCAGTAGGCCCACAGGGGGAACAGATACGCAGTATTTT. Encoded protein: CASRPTGGTDTQYF. V gene TRBV19 combines with J gene TRBJ2-3; TRBD1 agrees at 8 bases. CDR3 size: 14 residues. V shed 6 bases, J shed 3 bases, and the junction held 5 bases outside the gene matches. Germline CDR1 reads LNHDA; CDR2 reads SQIVND (reference sequence). The complete variable domain, with remaining parts taken from reference TRBV19 and TRBJ2-3, reads DGGITQSPKYLFRKEGQNVTLSCEQNLNHDAMYWYRQDPGQGLRLIYYSQIVNDFQKGDIAEGYSVSREKKESFPLTVTSAQKNPTAFYLCASRPTGGTDTQYFGPGTRLTVL.

The chain uses TRBV5-6 and TRBJ1-1, with 9 bases that match TRBD1. J was trimmed by 1 base and V by 4 bases; bases with no gene match: 5. CDR3 length: 15 amino acids. The germline V gene has CDR1 SGHDT and CDR2 YYEEEE. This CDR3 is CASSIGQGRNTEAFF. CDR3 coding DNA: TGTGCCAGCAGCATCGGACAGGGGAGGAACACTGAAGCTTTCTTT.

V is TRBV28 and J is TRBJ2-3; TRBD2 matches 8 bases. Trimming at V came to 5 bases and at J to 1 base, leaving 5 bases not matched to a gene. Germline CDR1 and CDR2: MDHEN and SYDVKM. The CDR3 loop spans 15 amino acids. Written as DNA, the CDR3 is TGTGCCAGCAGTCTCAGCGGGAGTGGCACAGATACGCAGTATTTT. Its protein is CASSLSGSGTDTQYF.

The chain couples TRBV5-1 to TRBJ2-7; possibly TRBD2 for D (6 bases). The CDR3 runs to 17 residues. The V end lost 0 bases, the J end lost 1 base, and 17 bases lay between the germline ends. From germline, CDR1 is SGHRS and CDR2 YFSETQ. The CDR3 here is CASSLAVVADRSYEQYF. DNA of the CDR3: TGCGCCAGCAGCTTGGCCGTGGTAGCGGATAGGTCCTACGAGCAGTACTTC.

The chain uses TRBV2 and TRBJ1-5, with D unclear. The CDR3 has 17 amino acids. Trimming pared 0 bases from V and 6 bases from J, leaving 18 bases between. Germline values: CDR1 SNHLY, CDR2 FYNNEI. The CDR3 bases are TGTGCCAGCAGTGAAGCGCGAGGGAGGCCTCAGAGTCAGCCCCAGCATTTT. It translates to CASSEARGRPQSQPQHF.

This chain uses TRBV6-1 with TRBJ2-7; D gene unclear. CDR3 length: 14 amino acids. With 0 bases removed from V and 6 bases from J, the gap between germline ends came to 12 bases. Germline V gene data show CDR1 as MNHNS and CDR2 as SASEGT. The CDR3 is CASSEAPGVGEQYF. The DNA of the CDR3 is TGTGCCAGCAGTGAAGCCCCCGGAGTCGGCGAGCAGTACTTC.

This clone was seen many times. The chain employs TRBV27 and TRBJ1-3, with D maybe TRBD1 (5 bases). The V end was cut by 8 bases, the J end by 2 bases, with 10 bases between. Per the germline V gene, CDR1 is MNHEY and CDR2 is SMNVEV (reference sequence). The length of the CDR3 is 13 residues. The CDR3 coding sequence is TGTGCCAGCGGAACAGGCCCTGGAAACACCATATATTTT. Encoded protein: CASGTGPGNTIYF.

This clone was seen a handful of times. The sample contains more than one DNA sequence encoding this CDR3. The chain links TRBV29-1 to TRBJ2-1; TRBD1 matches 9 bases. Germline CDR1 reads SQVTM; CDR2 reads ANQGSEA. V trimming: 5 bases; J trimming: 9 bases; junction bases outside the gene matches: 5. The CDR3 spans 12 residues. The CDR3 region has the DNA TGCAGCGTTAGACAGGGGGGGCTTGAGCAGTTCTTC. Translated, it gives CSVRQGGLEQFF.

V gene TRBV4-1 combines with J gene TRBJ2-1; TRBD2 might be the D (6 bases). With 4 bases removed from V and 3 bases from J, the gap between germline ends came to 13 bases. This CDR3 is built from 15 residues. Germline CDR1 reads MGHRA; CDR2 reads YSYEKL. The CDR3 DNA reads as TGCGCCAGCAGCCCTGAGCGGGTAAGCTACAATGAGCAGTTCTTC. It codes for CASSPERVSYNEQFF.